A single sample is the source of the 14 T cell receptor beta chains below, sequenced in a study of T cell responses to AZD1222 COVID-19 vaccine. The table came from immunoSEQ multiplex PCR; TCRdb's copy has only in-frame clones and leaves some out. Among around 65,000 clones listed, approximately 87% were seen once. The sample consisted of peripheral blood, taken 28 days after the second AZD1222 dose. The source of these receptors is an adult who received the AZD1222 COVID-19 vaccine.

This clone was seen at least ten times. J is TRBJ1-6 and V is TRBV7-9; 11 nucleotides agree with TRBD1. Unmatched junction bases numbered 6, after V lost 5 bases and J lost 3 bases. The CDR3 covers 17 residues. Germline V gene sequence: CDR1 SEHNR, CDR2 FQNEAQ (reference sequence). Here the CDR3 DNA reads TGTGCCAGCAGCACCGTGGACAGGGGGCTCTATAATTCACCCCTCCACTTT. Translation gives CASSTVDRGLYNSPLHF.

This clone was counted at least ten times. V and J are TRBV11-3 and TRBJ2-7, with a possible D match to TRBD2 (6 bases). The CDR3 is 12 residues long. Germline lookup yields CDR1 SGHNT and CDR2 YENEEA. V shed 5 bases and J shed 6 bases, with 11 bases lying between them. Here the CDR3 reads CASSEGLIEQYF. The DNA for the CDR3 is TGTGCCAGCAGCGAGGGACTGATCGAGCAGTACTTC.

CDR3 nucleotides: TGTGCTAGTGGATGGACAGGGGGGGGAAACACCATATATTTT. Encoded protein: CASGWTGGGNTIYF. The genes are TRBV12-5 and TRBJ1-3, with TRBD1 matching 10 bases. Germline V gene sequence: CDR1 LGHNT, CDR2 FRNRAP. There are 14 residues in the CDR3. V lost 6 bases to trimming and J lost 4 bases; unmatched junction nucleotides: 3.

The rearrangement uses TRBV6-5 and TRBJ2-7; weak D call: TRBD2 (6 bases). Trimming took off 0 bases at V and 2 bases at J, with 14 bases between the two ends. The CDR3 contains 16 residues. Germline CDR1 MNHEY, CDR2 SVGAGI. CDR3 DNA sequence: TGTGCCAGCAGTTACTCCCGGCAGGGACTTACCTACGAGCAGTACTTC. It encodes CASSYSRQGLTYEQYF.

The chain links TRBV5-1 to TRBJ2-1; D not certain. CDR3 length equals 15 residues. Between the trimmed V and J ends, which lost 0 bases and 6 bases, there was a span of 13 bases. The germline gives CDR1 SGHRS, CDR2 YFSETQ. CDR3 loop: CASSLAPSISNEQFF. The CDR3 bases are TGCGCCAGCAGCTTGGCCCCGAGTATAAGCAATGAGCAGTTCTTC.

This rearrangement joins TRBV5-1 to TRBJ2-3; 7 nucleotides agree with TRBD2. The CDR3 extends over 15 amino acids. V trimming: 2 bases; J trimming: 5 bases; junction bases outside the gene matches: 8. Germline V gene data show CDR1 as SGHRS and CDR2 as YFSETQ. CDR3 amino acids: CASSLPRGRGDTQYF. CDR3 nucleotides: TGCGCCAGCAGCTTACCCCGAGGGAGGGGAGATACGCAGTATTTT.

V and J are TRBV5-5 and TRBJ1-5; D remains unclear. Germline CDR1 SGHKS, CDR2 YYEKEE (reference sequence). V was clipped by 0 bases and J by 6 bases, with 13 bases between them. There are 15 residues in the CDR3. CDR3 in amino acids: CASSLEGSLSQPQHF. In nucleotides, the CDR3 is TGTGCCAGCAGCTTGGAGGGCTCCTTGTCTCAGCCCCAGCATTTT.

The chain joins TRBV19 to TRBJ1-1; no firm D call. Germline CDR1 reads LNHDA; CDR2 reads SQIVND (reference sequence). V lost 1 base to trimming and J lost 3 bases, with 18 bases between them. This CDR3 region has 17 residues. The CDR3 spells CASSIGSIKVGYTEAFF. CDR3 bases: TGTGCCAGTAGTATAGGGTCCATTAAAGTGGGGTACACTGAAGCTTTCTTT.

This clone has just one count. The chain employs TRBV29-1 and TRBJ2-7; 9 bases fit TRBD1. Unmatched junction bases numbered 3, after V lost 7 bases and J lost 5 bases. Germline V CDR1 and CDR2: SQVTM, ANQGSEA. The length of the CDR3 is 11 residues. The CDR3 is CSGGTGNEQYF. The CDR3 DNA is TGCAGCGGCGGGACAGGGAACGAGCAGTACTTC.

V is TRBV30 and J is TRBJ2-7; a possible D gene is TRBD1 (6 bases). The germline CDR1 and CDR2 sequences are GTSNPN and SVGIG (reference sequence). The CDR3 totals 15 residues. The germline V and J ends were trimmed by 4 bases and 2 bases, with 18 bases remaining between them. The DNA for the CDR3 is TGTGCCTGGAAAAGGGTAGGGGACATTCCCTACGAGCAGTACTTC. Amino acid sequence: CAWKRVGDIPYEQYF.

The rearrangement links TRBV4-1 to TRBJ1-5; D perhaps matches TRBD1 (5 bases). Trimming left V 0 bases short and J 0 bases short, with 15 bases between. CDR3 length equals 18 residues. Germline CDR1 is MGHRA and CDR2 is YSYEKL. CDR3 in DNA: TGCGCCAGCAGCCAAGAGGGCCCCCACAGGAGTAGCAATCAGCCCCAGCATTTT. Protein product: CASSQEGPHRSSNQPQHF.

J is TRBJ2-1 and V is TRBV10-3; 12 nucleotides match TRBD2. Germline values: CDR1 ENHRY, CDR2 SYGVKD. CDR3 length equals 18 residues. Trimming at V came to 6 bases and at J to 1 base, leaving 10 bases not matched to a gene. The CDR3 DNA reads as TGTGCCATCAGCCGGACTAGCGGGACCGCAGGATCCTACAATGAGCAGTTCTTC. This gives the protein CAISRTSGTAGSYNEQFF.

CDR3 protein: CASSFRPGQGDYGYTF. DNA for the CDR3: TGTGCCAGCAGTTTCCGTCCTGGACAAGGTGACTATGGCTACACCTTC. This chain links TRBV27 with TRBJ1-2; possible D gene TRBD1, 5 bases. Between the trimmed V and J ends, which lost 3 bases and 3 bases, there was a span of 17 bases. The CDR3 contains 16 residues. Germline V gene data show CDR1 as MNHEY and CDR2 as SMNVEV (reference sequence).

The rearrangement links TRBV2 to TRBJ1-1; D not resolved. The germline V gene encodes CDR1 SNHLY and CDR2 FYNNEI. The CDR3 covers 13 residues. V dropped 4 bases and J dropped 2 bases, with 8 bases sitting between them. CDR3 DNA: TGTGCCAGCAGTGCCGACACAAACACTGAAGCTTTCTTT. It yields the protein CASSADTNTEAFF. Variable domain in full (rest from reference TRBV2 and TRBJ1-1): EPEVTQTPSHQVTQMGQEVILRCVPISNHLYFYWYRQILGQKVEFLVSFYNNEISEKSEIFDDQFSVERPDGSNFTLKIRSTKLEDSAMYFCASSADTNTEAFFGQGTRLTVV.